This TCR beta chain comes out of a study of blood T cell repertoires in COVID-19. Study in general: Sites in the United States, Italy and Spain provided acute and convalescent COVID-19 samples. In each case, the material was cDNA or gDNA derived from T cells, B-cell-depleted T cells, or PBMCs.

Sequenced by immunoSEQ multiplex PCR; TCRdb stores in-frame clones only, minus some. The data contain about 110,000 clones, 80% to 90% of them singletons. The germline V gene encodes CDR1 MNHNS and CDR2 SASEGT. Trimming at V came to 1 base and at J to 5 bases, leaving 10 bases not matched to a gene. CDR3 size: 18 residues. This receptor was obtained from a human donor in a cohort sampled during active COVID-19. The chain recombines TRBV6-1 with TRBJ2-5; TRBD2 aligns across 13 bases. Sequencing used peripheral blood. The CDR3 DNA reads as TGTGCCAGCAGTGAAGGGACTAGCGGGAGCTTGATGCAGGAGACCCAGTACTTC. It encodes CASSEGTSGSLMQETQYF.